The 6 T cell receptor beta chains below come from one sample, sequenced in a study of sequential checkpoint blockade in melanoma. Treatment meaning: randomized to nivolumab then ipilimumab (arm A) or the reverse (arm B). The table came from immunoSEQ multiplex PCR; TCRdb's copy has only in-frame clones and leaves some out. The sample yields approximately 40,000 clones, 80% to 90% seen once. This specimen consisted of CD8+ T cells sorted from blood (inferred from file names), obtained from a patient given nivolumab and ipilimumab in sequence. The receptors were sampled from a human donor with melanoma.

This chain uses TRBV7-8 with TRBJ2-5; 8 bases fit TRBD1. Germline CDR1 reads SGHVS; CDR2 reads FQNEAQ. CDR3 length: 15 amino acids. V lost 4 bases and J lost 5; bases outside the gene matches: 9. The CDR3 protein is CASSYRDRGGETQYF. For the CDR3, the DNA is TGTGCCAGCAGCTACCGAGACAGGGGCGGGGAGACCCAGTACTTC.

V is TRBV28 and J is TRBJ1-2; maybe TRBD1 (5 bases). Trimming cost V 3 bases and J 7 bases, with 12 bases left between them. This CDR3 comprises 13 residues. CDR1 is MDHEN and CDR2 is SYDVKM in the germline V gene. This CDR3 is CASSFRQLGGYTF. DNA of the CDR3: TGTGCCAGCAGTTTCCGACAGCTCGGTGGCTACACCTTC.

The CDR3 DNA sequence: TGTGCCAGCAGTCCAGGGGAGGGAAAGAACACTGAAGCTTTCTTT. Translation gives CASSPGEGKNTEAFF. J is TRBJ1-1 and V is TRBV6-8; D may be TRBD1 (6 bases). Germline V CDR1 and CDR2: MNHGY, SAAAGT. V was shortened by 5 bases and J by 1 base, with 14 bases between the two germline ends. The CDR3 sequence is 15 residues long.

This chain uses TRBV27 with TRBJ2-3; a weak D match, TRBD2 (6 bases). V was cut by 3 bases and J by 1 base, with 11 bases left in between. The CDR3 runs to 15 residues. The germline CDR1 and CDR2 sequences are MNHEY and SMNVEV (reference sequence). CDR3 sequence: CASSFPPGGTDTQYF. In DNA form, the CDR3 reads TGTGCCAGCAGTTTCCCTCCGGGGGGCACAGATACGCAGTATTTT.

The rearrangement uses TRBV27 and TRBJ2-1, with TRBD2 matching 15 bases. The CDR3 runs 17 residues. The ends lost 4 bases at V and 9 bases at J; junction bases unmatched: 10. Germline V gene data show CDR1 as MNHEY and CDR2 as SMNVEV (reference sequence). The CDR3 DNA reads TGTGCCAGCAGTTCCCCAGGGACTAGCGGGAGGTATGGTGAGCAGTTCTTC. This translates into CASSSPGTSGRYGEQFF.

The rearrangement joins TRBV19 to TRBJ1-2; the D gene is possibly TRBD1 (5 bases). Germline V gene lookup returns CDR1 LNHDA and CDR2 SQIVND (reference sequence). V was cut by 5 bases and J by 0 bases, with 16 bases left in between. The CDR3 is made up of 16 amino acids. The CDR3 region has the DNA TGTGCCAGTAGTGGGAGGACCTCGGGACCTAACTATGGCTACACCTTC. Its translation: CASSGRTSGPNYGYTF. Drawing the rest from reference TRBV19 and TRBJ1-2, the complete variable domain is DGGITQSPKYLFRKEGQNVTLSCEQNLNHDAMYWYRQDPGQGLRLIYYSQIVNDFQKGDIAEGYSVSREKKESFPLTVTSAQKNPTAFYLCASSGRTSGPNYGYTFGSGTRLTVV.